Below are 17 T cell receptor beta chains sequenced from a single sample in a study of cytomegalovirus exposure and HLA in healthy donors. Primers for the PCR totalled 60 Vbeta and 13 Jbeta. Assay: immunoSEQ multiplex PCR; the TCRdb copy retains only in-frame clones and omits some. The data contain about 180,000 clones, about three quarters of them singletons. The sample taken for sequencing was PBMCs. Receptors originate from a man aged 35 to 55 in good health and CMV-seropositive.

J is TRBJ2-2 and V is TRBV5-1, with 11 bases matching TRBD2. CDR3 length: 17 residues. CDR1 and CDR2 from the germline V gene are SGHRS and YFSETQ. V trimming: 3 bases; J trimming: 2 bases; junction bases outside the gene matches: 6. The CDR3 DNA follows: TGCGCCAGCAGCTCGGGGGGGACTAGCGGAAACACCGGGGAGCTGTTTTTT. Its protein is CASSSGGTSGNTGELFF.

This clone was seen more than once but under ten times. This rearrangement joins TRBV29-1 to TRBJ1-2; D not certain. This CDR3 is built from 12 residues. Trimming removed 5 bases from V and 5 bases from J, with 12 bases in between. The germline V gene has CDR1 SQVTM and CDR2 ANQGSEA. CDR3 sequence reads: CSVSGRGYGYTF. The CDR3 DNA sequence: TGCAGCGTTTCTGGTCGGGGTTATGGCTACACCTTC.

The V gene is TRBV6-5, the J gene TRBJ1-5, with D perhaps TRBD1 (6 bases). The CDR3 covers 15 residues. V was trimmed by 5 bases and J by 3 bases, leaving 14 bases between them. The V gene's germline CDR1 is MNHEY and CDR2 SVGAGI. CDR3 loop: CASSQRQVLNQPQHF. The DNA for the CDR3 is TGTGCCAGCAGTCAACGACAGGTTCTCAATCAGCCCCAGCATTTT.

The chain employs TRBV4-2 and TRBJ2-2; D ambiguous. This CDR3 comprises 16 residues. V lost 0 bases to trimming and J lost 0 bases, with 8 bases between them. Per the germline V gene, CDR1 is LGHNA and CDR2 is YNFKEQ. The CDR3 sequence is CASSQDRATNTGELFF. The CDR3 DNA sequence: TGTGCCAGCAGCCAAGATAGAGCAACGAACACCGGGGAGCTGTTTTTT.

The chain couples TRBV5-1 to TRBJ2-1; TRBD2 might be the D (5 bases). V was trimmed by 1 base and J by 7 bases, leaving 15 bases between them. The CDR3 is made up of 15 amino acids. CDR1 is SGHRS, CDR2 YFSETQ, per germline. CDR3 residues: CASSLSTHTGNEQFF. The CDR3 DNA reads as TGCGCCAGCAGCTTGTCGACCCACACGGGAAATGAGCAGTTCTTC.

This clone was seen once. The gene calls are TRBV5-1 and TRBJ2-7; 13 bases match TRBD2. Losses at the gene ends were 3 bases for V and 2 bases for J; bases not matched to a gene: 8. CDR1 and CDR2 from the germline V gene are SGHRS and YFSETQ. The CDR3 totals 17 residues. CDR3 loop: CASSSPPGTSGTYEQYF. DNA for the CDR3: TGCGCCAGCAGCTCCCCGCCCGGGACTAGCGGGACCTACGAGCAGTACTTC.

This clone occurred a few times. DNA of the CDR3: TGTGCCAGCAGCGCACAGGTCGAGCAGTACTTC. This translates into CASSAQVEQYF. This chain joins TRBV11-2 and TRBJ2-7, with D maybe TRBD1 (5 bases). The V end lost 5 bases, the J end lost 6 bases, and 8 bases lay between the germline ends. The CDR3 loop spans 11 amino acids. Germline V CDR1 and CDR2: SGHAT, FQNNGV.

The chain carries TRBV13 and TRBJ2-5; 7 bases are shared with TRBD2. Trimming cost V 5 bases and J 1 base; bases outside gene matches: 4. Germline CDR1 reads PRHDT; CDR2 reads FYEKMQ (reference sequence). The length of the CDR3 is 14 residues. CDR3 residues: CASSGRESQETQYF. The CDR3 DNA reads TGTGCCAGCAGCGGGCGGGAGTCCCAAGAGACCCAGTACTTC.

The chain employs TRBV7-2 and TRBJ2-7; D gene ambiguous. CDR3 length: 13 amino acids. V was cut by 3 bases and J by 2 bases, with 8 bases left in between. Germline CDR1 is SGHTA and CDR2 is FQGNSA. The CDR3 protein is CASSFDTTYEQYF. DNA for the CDR3: TGTGCCAGCAGCTTCGACACCACCTACGAGCAGTACTTC.

The genes are TRBV5-1 and TRBJ1-2, with 8 bases fitting TRBD1. V was pared by 4 bases and J by 4 bases, with 6 bases of the junction left unmatched. Germline V gene lookup returns CDR1 SGHRS and CDR2 YFSETQ. CDR3 length equals 14 residues. The CDR3 spells CASSAGQGLYGYTF. CDR3 bases: TGCGCCAGCAGCGCCGGACAGGGCCTCTATGGCTACACCTTC.

This clone was detected only a few times. The CDR3 DNA sequence: TGTGCCAGTAGTATAGATCGCGGTAACAATGAGCAGTTCTTC. Its translation is CASSIDRGNNEQFF. The J gene is TRBJ2-1, the V gene TRBV19; D ambiguous. The CDR3 extends over 14 amino acids. Deletions cut 0 bases from V and 5 bases from J, with 8 bases between. In germline, CDR1 is LNHDA, CDR2 SQIVND (reference sequence).

The chain is built from TRBV5-1 and TRBJ2-1, with TRBD2 identical over 13 bases. The CDR3 contains 14 residues. The ends lost 3 bases at V and 9 bases at J; junction bases unmatched: 3. CDR1 is SGHRS, CDR2 YFSETQ, per germline. In DNA, the CDR3 is TGCGCCAGCAGCTCGGGACTAGCGGGAACTGAGCAGTTCTTC. Translation: CASSSGLAGTEQFF.

J is TRBJ2-3 and V is TRBV6-5; 10 positions agree with TRBD2. Trimming cost V 0 bases and J 8 bases; bases outside gene matches: 2. The germline CDR1 and CDR2 sequences are MNHEY and SVGAGI. CDR3 length equals 14 residues. This CDR3 is CASSYSSGRATQYF. CDR3 DNA: TGTGCCAGCAGTTACTCGAGCGGGAGGGCTACGCAGTATTTT.

As concerns this clone: This same CDR3 is encoded by further DNA sequences in the sample. V gene TRBV9 combines with J gene TRBJ2-2, with TRBD2 matching over 7 bases. V dropped 0 bases and J dropped 0; count of bases not matched to a gene: 2. This CDR3 spans 16 amino acids. Germline V gene data show CDR1 as SGDLS and CDR2 as YYNGEE. CDR3 nucleotide sequence: TGTGCCAGCAGCGTAGGCGGGAGTCCGAACACCGGGGAGCTGTTTTTT. It specifies CASSVGGSPNTGELFF.

CDR3 sequence: CASSIQSTASTGELFF. CDR3 nucleotides: TGTGCCAGTAGTATTCAATCGACAGCATCCACCGGGGAGCTGTTTTTT. V and J are TRBV19 and TRBJ2-2; a possible D gene is TRBD1 (5 bases). V was clipped by 3 bases and J by 4 bases, with 15 bases between them. This CDR3 contains 16 residues. Looked up from germline, CDR1 is LNHDA and CDR2 is SQIVND (reference sequence).

This rearrangement joins TRBV7-6 to TRBJ2-2; D uncertain. V lost 2 bases and J 3 bases, leaving 10 bases between the germline ends. Germline V gives CDR1 SGHVS, CDR2 FNYEAQ. This CDR3 is built from 15 residues. CDR3 bases: TGTGCCAGCAGCTTATCTTCACAGTACACCGGGGAGCTGTTTTTT. Translated: CASSLSSQYTGELFF.

This chain uses TRBV19 with TRBJ1-2; a possible D gene is TRBD1 (5 bases). Germline assignment: CDR1 LNHDA and CDR2 SQIVND (reference sequence). The CDR3 spans 13 residues. Between the trimmed V and J ends, which lost 6 bases and 4 bases, there was a span of 12 bases. The CDR3 sequence: CASRGTGSYGYTF. CDR3 in DNA: TGTGCCAGTAGAGGGACTGGCTCCTATGGCTACACCTTC.